These 30 T cell receptor beta chains were sequenced from one sample in a study of identical twins (dated by TCRdb to about 2016). The library was produced with 5' RACE. Sequencing relied on an Illumina HiSeq 2000. TCRdb reprocessed the public reads (quality trimming at Q25 with fastp, clone calling with MiXCR) and kept in-frame beta chains. Merged by CDR3 protein, the rows form single entries marked with the most common genes and DNA. A total of about 450,000 distinct CDR3 sequences appear in this sample, less than 20% of them only once. Clones ranked in the top ten supply 9.5% to 15% of the sample. Sequencing was performed on naive T cells sorted from blood. In the paper's terms, the cell subset or site label means: cells isolated with a human naive T-cell isolation kit. The receptors were gathered from a man aged 50 or older in good health.

This clonotype was found many times. The chain has TRBV20-1 and TRBJ2-3, with D tentatively TRBD2 (7 bases). The CDR3 is 14 residues long. Germline CDR1 and CDR2: DFQATT and SNEGSKA (reference sequence). Deletions cut 6 bases from V and 2 bases from J, with 15 bases between. CDR3 nucleotide sequence: TGCAGTGCCGAGGGGGGGGGACACACAGATACGCAGTATTTT. Translating gives CSAEGGGHTDTQYF.

This clonotype was seen a few times. The gene calls are TRBV5-1 and TRBJ1-2; D is uncertain. This CDR3 is 14 amino acids long. Trimming pared 0 bases from V and 3 bases from J, leaving 9 bases between. Germline values: CDR1 SGHRS, CDR2 YFSETQ. CDR3: CASSLGQDHYGYTF. The CDR3 coding sequence is TGCGCCAGCAGCTTGGGGCAGGACCACTATGGCTACACCTTC.

V gene TRBV11-2 combines with J gene TRBJ2-1, with D possibly matching TRBD1 (5 bases). The V end lost 3 bases, the J end lost 8 bases, and 14 bases lay between the germline ends. The germline V gene encodes CDR1 SGHAT and CDR2 FQNNGV. The CDR3 length is 14 residues. The CDR3 is CASSLGFSGYEQFF. The DNA for the CDR3 is TGTGCCAGCAGCTTGGGGTTCTCAGGGTATGAGCAGTTCTTC.

V and J are TRBV2 and TRBJ1-6; D might be TRBD1 (6 bases). This CDR3 has 14 amino acids. Trimming stripped 5 bases from V and 10 bases from J, with 15 bases between. CDR1 and CDR2 (germline): SNHLY, FYNNEI. CDR3 loop: CASSHRVTLSPLHF. The CDR3 nucleotides read TGTGCCAGCAGTCACAGGGTTACCTTATCACCCCTCCACTTT. The entire variable domain, with the rest obtained from reference TRBV2 and TRBJ1-6, is as follows: EPEVTQTPSHQVTQMGQEVILRCVPISNHLYFYWYRQILGQKVEFLVSFYNNEISEKSEIFDDQFSVERPDGSNFTLKIRSTKLEDSAMYFCASSHRVTLSPLHFGNGTRLTVT.

The chain couples TRBV20-1 to TRBJ2-7; TRBD2 matches 11 bases. Germline V gene lookup returns CDR1 DFQATT and CDR2 SNEGSKA (reference sequence). V dropped 5 bases and J dropped 0; count of bases not matched to a gene: 3. The length of the CDR3 is 14 residues. CDR3 residues: CSASSGGSSYEQYF. The CDR3 region has the DNA TGCAGTGCTTCTAGCGGGGGGAGCTCCTACGAGCAGTACTTC.

This clonotype appeared many times. The chain recombines TRBV20-1 with TRBJ2-7; possibly TRBD1 for D (6 bases). V was pared by 4 bases and J by 2 bases, with 18 bases between. Germline V gives CDR1 DFQATT, CDR2 SNEGSKA (reference sequence). The length of the CDR3 is 15 residues. Here the CDR3 DNA reads TGCAGTGCTACACTCACAGGGATGGGGACCTACGAGCAGTACTTC. Its protein is CSATLTGMGTYEQYF.

The V call is TRBV7-2, the J call TRBJ1-5; D is unclear. Trimming shortened V by 3 bases and J by 0 bases, and 9 bases separated the two germline ends. This CDR3 spans 15 amino acids. Germline V gene data show CDR1 as SGHTA and CDR2 as FQGNSA. The CDR3: CASSFSRNSNQPQHF. The CDR3 DNA reads as TGTGCCAGCAGCTTCTCCAGGAATAGCAATCAGCCCCAGCATTTT.

The chain carries TRBV24-1 and TRBJ2-6; 7 bases map to TRBD1. Losses at the gene ends were 5 bases for V and 2 bases for J; bases not matched to a gene: 2. The germline CDR1 and CDR2 sequences are KGHDR and SFDVKD. The length of the CDR3 is 15 residues. The CDR3 DNA reads as TGTGCCACCAGTGCAACAGGGGCTGGGGCCAACGTCCTGACTTTC. This codes for CATSATGAGANVLTF.

This clonotype was counted between two and nine times. V and J are TRBV6-2 or TRBV6-3 and TRBJ2-1; D tentatively fits TRBD1 or TRBD2 (5 bases each). Per the germline V gene, CDR1 is MNHEY and CDR2 is SVGEGT. The CDR3 has 13 residues. Trimming took off 9 bases at V and 7 bases at J, with 16 bases between the two ends. The CDR3: CASSGRIANEQFF. The CDR3 coding sequence is TGTGCCAGTTCGGGACGTATCGCTAATGAGCAGTTCTTC.

This chain links TRBV12-3 or TRBV12-4 with TRBJ1-2; 11 bases fit TRBD1. V lost 3 bases to trimming and J lost 2 bases; unmatched junction nucleotides: 5. This CDR3 comprises 16 residues. The CDR3 sequence: CASSLDGQGANYGYTF. DNA of the CDR3: TGTGCCAGCAGTTTGGATGGACAGGGGGCGAACTATGGCTACACCTTC.

This clonotype came up many times. This chain joins TRBV7-9 and TRBJ2-1, with 12 bases fitting TRBD2. The CDR3 covers 15 residues. V shed 5 bases, J shed 9 bases, and the junction held 8 bases outside the gene matches. From germline, CDR1 is SEHNR and CDR2 FQNEAQ (reference sequence). In nucleotides, the CDR3 is TGTGCCAGCAGCCAGACTAGCGGGAGTTACCTTGAGCAGTTCTTC. Translated, it gives CASSQTSGSYLEQFF.

This clonotype was found many times. The rearrangement uses TRBV29-1 and TRBJ2-3; the D gene could be TRBD1 or TRBD2 (6 bases each). The germline V gene encodes CDR1 SQVTM and CDR2 ANQGSEA. V was shortened by 3 bases and J by 2 bases, with 9 bases between the two germline ends. The CDR3 covers 13 residues. DNA for the CDR3: TGCAGCGTTGAGTGGGGGGCCACAGATACGCAGTATTTT. Protein: CSVEWGATDTQYF.

This clonotype has ten or more counts. The chain combines TRBV14 with TRBJ2-1, with 11 bases that match TRBD2. The CDR3 is 19 residues long. V lost 5 bases, J lost 2 bases, and 14 bases stayed unmatched. Germline loops: CDR1 SGHDN, CDR2 FVKESK. The CDR3 DNA sequence: TGTGCCAGCAGCTCAAGAACTCCCGGGACTAGCGGCGCCTACAATGAGCAGTTCTTC. Amino acids: CASSSRTPGTSGAYNEQFF.

This clonotype was recorded at least ten times. The V gene is TRBV6-2 or TRBV6-3, the J gene TRBJ2-1; TRBD1 matches 9 bases. Germline CDR1 reads MNHEY; CDR2 reads SVGEGT. Germline trimming cut 3 bases from V and 7 bases from J; bases unmatched to any gene: 7. There are 15 residues in the CDR3. This CDR3 reads CASSYGTGIKNEQFF. Here the CDR3 DNA reads TGTGCCAGCAGTTATGGGACAGGGATCAAGAATGAGCAGTTCTTC.

The chain recombines TRBV12-3 or TRBV12-4 with TRBJ1-2, with 7 bases fitting TRBD1. CDR3 size: 14 residues. Unmatched junction bases numbered 7, after V lost 5 bases and J lost 4 bases. Here the CDR3 reads CASSPSGGAYGYTF. The CDR3 DNA is TGTGCCAGCAGTCCCTCAGGGGGTGCCTATGGCTACACCTTC.

This clonotype has ten or more counts. The rearrangement links TRBV2 to TRBJ2-4; TRBD2 might be the D (5 bases). Germline V gene lookup returns CDR1 SNHLY and CDR2 FYNNEI. Trimming removed 5 bases at V and 0 bases at J, with 23 bases between. The CDR3 runs 19 residues. This CDR3 is CASSSHAPSSQRAKNIQYF. For the CDR3, the DNA is TGTGCCAGCAGTTCTCATGCCCCGTCTAGCCAACGAGCCAAAAACATTCAGTACTTC.

This clonotype was found a few times. The rearrangement uses TRBV4-1 and TRBJ2-4; 9 positions match TRBD1. CDR3 length: 15 residues. Trimming at V came to 2 bases and at J to 4 bases, leaving 3 bases not matched to a gene. CDR1 is MGHRA and CDR2 is YSYEKL in the germline V gene. The CDR3 DNA is TGCGCCAGCAGCCAATCTGACAGGGGGAAAAACATTCAGTACTTC. Translation: CASSQSDRGKNIQYF.

This clonotype was seen more than once but under ten times. This sequence joins TRBV4-3 and TRBJ2-3; the match to TRBD2 covers 8 bases. Germline CDR1 is LGHNA and CDR2 is YSLEER. The CDR3 has 15 residues. The V segment lost 4 bases and the J segment 7 bases; nucleotides outside the gene matches: 10. In DNA form, the CDR3 reads TGCGCCAGCAGCCGATCGAATAGCGGGGTGAATACGCAGTATTTT. This codes for CASSRSNSGVNTQYF.

This clonotype was seen a few times. This rearrangement joins TRBV24-1 to TRBJ2-3; D gene ambiguous. This CDR3 spans 14 amino acids. The V gene lost 4 bases and the J gene lost 6 bases, with 13 bases spanning the gap. The germline V gene encodes CDR1 KGHDR and CDR2 SFDVKD. CDR3 region: CATSEGAALDTQYF. CDR3 sequence (DNA): TGTGCCACCAGTGAAGGCGCCGCCTTGGATACGCAGTATTTT.

This clonotype was seen only a few times. The chain has TRBV20-1 and TRBJ2-5; unclear D gene. Trimming removed 0 bases from V and 1 base from J, with 12 bases in between. This CDR3 has 15 residues. Germline V lookup: CDR1 DFQATT, CDR2 SNEGSKA (reference sequence). The CDR3 DNA sequence: TGCAGTGCTAGAGACTATAACATTGCCCAAGAGACCCAGTACTTC. It codes for CSARDYNIAQETQYF.

The chain links TRBV20-1 to TRBJ2-3; a weak D match, TRBD2 (5 bases). Germline V lookup: CDR1 DFQATT, CDR2 SNEGSKA (reference sequence). CDR3 length: 15 residues. V was pared by 0 bases and J by 1 base, with 11 bases between. The CDR3 spells CSARDSGTRTDTQYF. The CDR3 region has the DNA TGCAGTGCTAGAGACTCGGGAACCCGCACAGATACGCAGTATTTT.

This clonotype was counted only a few times. This chain connects TRBV29-1 to TRBJ1-1; no reliable D call. Per germline, CDR1 SQVTM and CDR2 ANQGSEA. V was shortened by 7 bases and J by 0 bases, with 3 bases between the two germline ends. This CDR3 is 10 amino acids long. The chain's CDR3 is CSGMNTEAFF. DNA for the CDR3: TGCAGCGGAATGAACACTGAAGCTTTCTTT.

On this clonotype: An end of the junction does not agree with germline; a read error may underlie this. The chain has TRBV29-1 and TRBJ2-3; D is ambiguous. The CDR3 has 9 amino acids. Germline CDR1 SQVTM, CDR2 ANQGSEA. CDR3 bases: TGCAGCGTTCAAGATACGCAGTATTTT. Translation: CSVQDTQYF.

The V and J genes are TRBV6-2 or TRBV6-3 and TRBJ2-1, with 13 bases identical to TRBD2. V lost 5 bases and J lost 0; bases outside the gene matches: 16. The length of the CDR3 is 21 residues. CDR1 is MNHEY and CDR2 is SVGEGT in the germline V gene. CDR3 protein: CASSPTSGRAPVRSSYNEQFF. The CDR3 DNA reads as TGTGCCAGCAGTCCCACTAGCGGGAGGGCCCCCGTTAGGAGCTCCTACAATGAGCAGTTCTTC.

Regarding this clonotype: A junction end diverges from the germline sequence, so it may reflect a read error. The chain carries TRBV9 and TRBJ2-3; no reliable D call. CDR1 SGDLS and CDR2 YYNGEE come from the germline V gene. The CDR3 extends over 15 amino acids. The DNA for the CDR3 is TGTGCCAGCAGCGTAGGAGCAGGCCGCACAGATGCGCAGTATTTT. Its translation: CASSVGAGRTDAQYF.

There are a few counts of this clonotype. The V gene is TRBV10-3, the J gene TRBJ2-1; 9 nucleotides agree with TRBD2. Germline CDR1 reads ENHRY; CDR2 reads SYGVKD. CDR3 size: 17 residues. Trimming cost V 0 bases and J 5 bases; bases outside gene matches: 8. The CDR3, as DNA: TGTGCCATCAGTGAGTCGAGGCGGGGGGGACGGCACAATGAGCAGTTCTTC. Protein: CAISESRRGGRHNEQFF.

This clonotype was seen at least ten times. The genes are TRBV6-5 and TRBJ2-1; possibly TRBD1 or TRBD2 for D (5 bases each). V lost 2 bases, J lost 10 bases, and 18 bases lay in between. This CDR3 spans 15 amino acids. Germline values: CDR1 MNHEY, CDR2 SVGAGI. The CDR3 protein is CASSYGTGWTREQFF. The CDR3 nucleotides are TGTGCCAGCAGTTACGGTACGGGATGGACAAGAGAGCAGTTCTTC.

In its sample, this clonotype was seen once. The chain carries TRBV12-3 or TRBV12-4 and TRBJ2-5; D is undetermined. V lost 6 bases and J lost 5, with 16 bases in between. The CDR3 is 14 residues long. The CDR3 protein is CASSSGPARETQYF. CDR3 coding DNA: TGTGCCAGCAGCTCTGGCCCAGCGAGGGAGACCCAGTACTTC.

The chain carries TRBV6-5 and TRBJ2-7; D is tentatively TRBD1 or TRBD2 (5 bases each). The germline gives CDR1 MNHEY, CDR2 SVGAGI. Trimming pared 6 bases from V and 3 bases from J, leaving 9 bases between. This CDR3 is built from 12 residues. This chain's CDR3 is CASREGNYEQYF. CDR3 DNA sequence: TGTGCCAGCAGAGAGGGGAACTACGAGCAGTACTTC.

The rearrangement links TRBV5-1 to TRBJ1-1; maybe TRBD1 (6 bases). Trimming pared 4 bases from V and 2 bases from J, leaving 15 bases between. Germline V lookup: CDR1 SGHRS, CDR2 YFSETQ. The CDR3 consists of 15 residues. The CDR3 DNA is TGCGCCAGCAGCCGTGGACAGCTCGTCAACACTGAAGCTTTCTTT. Its protein product is CASSRGQLVNTEAFF.